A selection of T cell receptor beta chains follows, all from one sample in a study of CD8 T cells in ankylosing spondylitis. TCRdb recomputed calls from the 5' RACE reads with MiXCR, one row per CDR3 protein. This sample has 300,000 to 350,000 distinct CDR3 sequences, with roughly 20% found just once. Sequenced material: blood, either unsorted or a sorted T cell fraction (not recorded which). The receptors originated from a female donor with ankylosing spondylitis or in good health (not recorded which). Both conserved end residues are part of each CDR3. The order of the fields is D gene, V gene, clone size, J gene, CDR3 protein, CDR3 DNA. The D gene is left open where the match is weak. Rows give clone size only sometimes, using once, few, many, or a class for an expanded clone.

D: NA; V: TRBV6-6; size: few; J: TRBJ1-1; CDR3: CASSYVGYAEAFF; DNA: TGTGCCAGCAGTTACGTGGGGTACGCTGAAGCTTTCTTT
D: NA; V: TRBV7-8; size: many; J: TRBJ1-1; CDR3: CASSLWGGNTEAFF; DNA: TGTGCCAGCAGCTTATGGGGGGGAAACACTGAAGCTTTCTTT
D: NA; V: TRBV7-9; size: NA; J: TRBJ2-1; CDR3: CASSPWPRQTTYNEQFF; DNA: TGTGCCAGCAGCCCTTGGCCCCGACAGACTACCTACAATGAGCAGTTCTTC
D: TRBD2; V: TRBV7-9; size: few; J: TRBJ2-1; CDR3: CASSPRTSGRAPEQFF; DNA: TGTGCCAGCAGCCCCCGGACTAGCGGGAGGGCCCCTGAGCAGTTCTTC
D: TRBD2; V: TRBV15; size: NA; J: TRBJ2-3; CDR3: CATSRDSSGTYTQYF; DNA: TGTGCCACCAGCAGAGATTCGAGCGGGACGTATACGCAGTATTTT
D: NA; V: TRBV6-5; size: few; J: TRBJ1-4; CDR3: CASSYRGGDEKLFF; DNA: TGTGCCAGCAGTTACCGGGGAGGGGATGAAAAACTGTTTTTT
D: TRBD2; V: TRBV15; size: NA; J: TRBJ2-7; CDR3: CATSMGGNREQYF; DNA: TGTGCCACCAGCATGGGGGGGAATCGTGAGCAGTACTTC
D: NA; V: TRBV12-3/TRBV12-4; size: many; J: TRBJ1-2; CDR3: CASSSGRASYGYTF; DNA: TGTGCCAGCAGCTCAGGGCGCGCGAGCTATGGCTACACCTTC
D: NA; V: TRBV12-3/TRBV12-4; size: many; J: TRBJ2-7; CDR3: CASSHVSYEQYF; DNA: TGTGCCAGCAGTCACGTCTCCTACGAGCAGTACTTC
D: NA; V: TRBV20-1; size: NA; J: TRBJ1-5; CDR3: CSAERRRGNQPQHF; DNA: TGCAGTGCCGAGAGGCGGAGGGGCAATCAGCCCCAGCATTTT
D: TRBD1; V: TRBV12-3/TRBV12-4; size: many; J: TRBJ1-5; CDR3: CASSPGTGQPQHF; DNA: TGTGCCAGCAGCCCCGGGACAGGTCAGCCCCAGCATTTT
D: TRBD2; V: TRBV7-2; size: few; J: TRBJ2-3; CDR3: CASSLSVSGRSTDTQYF; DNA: TGTGCCAGCAGCTTATCTGTTAGCGGGAGGTCCACAGATACGCAGTATTTT
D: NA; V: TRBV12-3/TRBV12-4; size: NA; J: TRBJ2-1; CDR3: CASSLESGPSSYNEQFF; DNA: TGTGCCAGCAGTTTAGAAAGCGGACCGAGCTCCTACAATGAGCAGTTCTTC
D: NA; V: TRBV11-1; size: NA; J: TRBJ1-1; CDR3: CASSSDRMQGFF; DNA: TGTGCCAGCAGCTCCGACAGGATGCAGGGTTTCTTT
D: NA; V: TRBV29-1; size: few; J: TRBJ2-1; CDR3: CSVEGRVRGNEQFF; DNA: TGCAGCGTTGAGGGACGGGTACGAGGCAATGAGCAGTTCTTC
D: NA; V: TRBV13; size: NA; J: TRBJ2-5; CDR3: CASSLPRGYPETQYF; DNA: TGTGCCAGCAGTCTCCCGAGAGGGTACCCAGAGACCCAGTACTTC
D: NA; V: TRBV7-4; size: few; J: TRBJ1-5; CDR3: CASSFWTDSNQPQHF; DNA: TGTGCCAGCAGCTTCTGGACGGATAGCAATCAGCCCCAGCATTTT
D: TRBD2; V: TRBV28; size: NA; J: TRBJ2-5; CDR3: CASSSHPQTSGREAQYF; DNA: TGTGCCAGCAGTTCCCATCCTCAGACTAGCGGGAGGGAGGCCCAGTACTTC
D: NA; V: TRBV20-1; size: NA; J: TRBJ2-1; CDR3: CSALMDFRGSNEQFF; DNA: TGCAGTGCTCTTATGGACTTTAGGGGATCTAATGAGCAGTTCTTC
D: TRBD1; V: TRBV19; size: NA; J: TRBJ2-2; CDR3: CASKTTGSVTGELFF; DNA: TGTGCCAGTAAAACGACAGGGTCTGTCACCGGGGAGCTGTTTTTT
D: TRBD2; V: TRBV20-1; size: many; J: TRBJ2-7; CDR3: CSAPGSGAGLNGEQYF; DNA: TGCAGTGCCCCCGGGAGCGGAGCGGGACTCAACGGGGAGCAGTACTTC
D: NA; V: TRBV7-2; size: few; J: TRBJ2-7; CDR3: CASSPKRGDYVQYF; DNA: TGTGCCAGCAGCCCTAAAAGGGGGGATTACGTACAGTACTTC
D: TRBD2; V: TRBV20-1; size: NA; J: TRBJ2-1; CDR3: CSAPLQRGPYNEQFF; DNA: TGCAGTGCTCCCCTCCAGCGGGGCCCCTACAATGAGCAGTTCTTC
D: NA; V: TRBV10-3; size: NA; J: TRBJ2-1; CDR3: CAISESATLRDEQFF; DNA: TGTGCCATCAGTGAGTCGGCGACGCTAAGGGATGAGCAGTTCTTC
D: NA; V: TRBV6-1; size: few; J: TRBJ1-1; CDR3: CASSTDSRTEAFF; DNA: TGTGCCAGCAGTACGGACAGCCGCACTGAAGCTTTCTTT
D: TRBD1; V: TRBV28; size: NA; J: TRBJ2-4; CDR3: CASSSSRDRVSIQYF; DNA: TGTGCCAGCAGTTCGTCCCGGGACAGGGTTAGCATTCAGTACTTC
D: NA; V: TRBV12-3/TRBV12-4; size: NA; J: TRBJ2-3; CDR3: CASSFGTMLSDTQYF; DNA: TGTGCCAGCAGTTTCGGGACCATGTTATCAGATACGCAGTATTTT
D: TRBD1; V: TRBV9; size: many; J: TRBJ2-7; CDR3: CASTKGQGLYEQYF; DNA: TGTGCCAGCACCAAGGGACAGGGTTTGTACGAGCAGTACTTC
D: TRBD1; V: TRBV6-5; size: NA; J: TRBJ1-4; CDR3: CASSYGGTVSEKLFF; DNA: TGTGCCAGCAGTTACGGTGGGACAGTAAGTGAAAAACTGTTTTTT
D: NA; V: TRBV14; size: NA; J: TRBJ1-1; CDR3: CASSQDHIRGRVTEAFF; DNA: TGTGCCAGCAGCCAAGATCATATTAGGGGCAGGGTCACTGAAGCTTTCTTT
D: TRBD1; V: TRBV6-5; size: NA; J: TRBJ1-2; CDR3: CASSYGTGGDSYTF; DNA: TGTGCCAGCAGTTACGGGACAGGGGGCGATAGCTACACCTTC
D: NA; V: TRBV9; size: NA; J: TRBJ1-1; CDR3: CASSVFGVGTEAFF; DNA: TGTGCCAGCAGCGTCTTCGGGGTAGGGACTGAAGCTTTCTTT
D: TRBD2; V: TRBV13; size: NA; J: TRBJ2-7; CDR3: CASRSSGLSSYEQYF; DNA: TGTGCCAGCCGGTCTAGCGGGCTTAGCTCCTACGAGCAGTACTTC
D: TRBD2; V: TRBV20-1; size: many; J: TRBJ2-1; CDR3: CSATLAVPYNEQFF; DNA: TGCAGTGCTACCCTAGCGGTTCCCTACAATGAGCAGTTCTTC
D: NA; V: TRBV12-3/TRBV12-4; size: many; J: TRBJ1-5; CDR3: CASRLDGDQPQHF; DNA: TGTGCCAGCAGACTGGACGGTGATCAGCCCCAGCATTTT
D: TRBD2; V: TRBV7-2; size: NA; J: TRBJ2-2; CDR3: CASSWEVGVAGVSGELFF; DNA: TGTGCCAGCAGCTGGGAAGTAGGAGTAGCGGGAGTGTCCGGGGAGCTGTTTTTT
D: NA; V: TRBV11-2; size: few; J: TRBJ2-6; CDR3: CASSFKGSGANVLTF; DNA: TGTGCCAGCAGCTTCAAGGGCTCTGGGGCCAACGTCCTGACTTTC
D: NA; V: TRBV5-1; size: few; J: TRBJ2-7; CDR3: CASSQGLQGIIYEQYF; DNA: TGCGCCAGCAGCCAGGGCCTACAGGGAATAATCTACGAGCAGTACTTC
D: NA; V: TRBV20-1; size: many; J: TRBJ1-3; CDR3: CSAFTGSSGNTIYF; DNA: TGCAGTGCTTTCACAGGTTCCTCTGGAAACACCATATATTTT
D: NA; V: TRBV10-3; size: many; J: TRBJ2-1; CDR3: CAIAGPSNEQFF; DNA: TGTGCCATAGCGGGCCCCAGCAATGAGCAGTTCTTC
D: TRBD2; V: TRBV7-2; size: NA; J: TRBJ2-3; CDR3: CASSLRGLAGGLSTDTQYF; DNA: TGTGCCAGCAGCTTACGCGGACTAGCGGGAGGGCTTAGCACAGATACGCAGTATTTT
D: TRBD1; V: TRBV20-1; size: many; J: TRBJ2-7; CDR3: CSAGGQGHHEQYF; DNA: TGCAGTGCTGGTGGACAGGGTCACCACGAGCAGTACTTC
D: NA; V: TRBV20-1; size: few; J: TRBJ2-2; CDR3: CSARETSTNTGELFF; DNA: TGCAGTGCTAGAGAGACCTCTACGAACACCGGGGAGCTGTTTTTT
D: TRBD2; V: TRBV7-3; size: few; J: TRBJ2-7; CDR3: CASSSKTRLASSYEQYF; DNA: TGTGCCAGCAGCTCCAAAACTAGACTAGCCTCGTCCTACGAGCAGTACTTC
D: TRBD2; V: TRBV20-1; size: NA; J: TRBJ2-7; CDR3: CSARGSSGRAYEQYF; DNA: TGCAGTGCTAGAGGATCTAGCGGGAGGGCCTACGAGCAGTACTTC
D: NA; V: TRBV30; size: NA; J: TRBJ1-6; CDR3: CAWSVSRLNSPLHF; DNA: TGTGCCTGGAGTGTATCCCGGCTGAATTCACCCCTCCACTTT
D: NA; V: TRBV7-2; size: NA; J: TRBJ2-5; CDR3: CASSSRILSGMGETQYF; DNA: TGTGCCAGCAGTTCCCGGATACTTAGTGGGATGGGAGAGACCCAGTACTTC
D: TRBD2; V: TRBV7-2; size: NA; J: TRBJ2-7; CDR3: CASSLQWRLAGYEQYF; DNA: TGTGCCAGCAGCTTACAGTGGAGACTAGCGGGCTACGAGCAGTACTTC
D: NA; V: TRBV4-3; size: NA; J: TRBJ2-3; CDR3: CASSQEAGSRTDTQYF; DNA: TGCGCCAGCAGCCAAGAGGCGGGCAGTCGGACAGATACGCAGTATTTT
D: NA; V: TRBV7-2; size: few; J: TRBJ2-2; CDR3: CASSLPGMDTGELFF; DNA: TGTGCCAGCAGCTTACCAGGGATGGACACCGGGGAGCTGTTTTTT
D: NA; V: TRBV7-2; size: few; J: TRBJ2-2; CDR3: CASSFDRRGGELFF; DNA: TGTGCCAGCAGCTTCGACAGGCGGGGCGGGGAGCTGTTTTTT
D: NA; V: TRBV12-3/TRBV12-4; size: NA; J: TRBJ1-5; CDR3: CASSSSFRGGNHPQHF; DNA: TGTGCCAGCAGTTCCTCGTTCCGCGGGGGCAATCACCCCCAGCATTTT
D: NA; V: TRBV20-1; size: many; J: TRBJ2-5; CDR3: CSAHRGERETQYF; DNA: TGCAGTGCGCACCGCGGGGAGAGAGAGACCCAGTACTTC
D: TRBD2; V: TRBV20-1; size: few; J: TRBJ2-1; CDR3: CSARGRVGTAPYNEQFF; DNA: TGCAGTGCTAGGGGGAGGGTTGGGACTGCCCCATACAATGAGCAGTTCTTC